A selection of T cell receptor beta chains follows, all from one sample in a study of neurological immune-mediated disorders. TCRdb used MiXCR to reprocess the 5' RACE reads, holding one entry per CDR3 protein. The data contain roughly 76,000 distinct CDR3 sequences, 3% to 4% of them singletons. Sequencing was done on a sample of PBMCs. Every receptor here comes from a woman between 45 and 65 years old with multiple sclerosis. Both conserved end residues are part of each CDR3. A D gene is named only where the DNA matches it firmly. The size entry is marked missing in some rows and otherwise reads once, few, many or a size class.

>TRBV6-2/TRBV6-3|many|NA|TRBJ2-7
TGTGCCAGCAGCCCGCCCTCCTACGAGCAGTACTTC
CASSPPSYEQYF
>TRBV20-1|many|TRBD1|TRBJ1-1
TGCAGTGCTCCCCGGGACAGCCACACTGAAGCTTTCTTT
CSAPRDSHTEAFF
>TRBV6-1|many|NA|TRBJ2-3
TGTGCCAGCAGTGAAGAAAGGGGCTCAGATACGCAGTATTTT
CASSEERGSDTQYF
>TRBV2|many|NA|TRBJ1-4
TGTGCCAGCAGTGAACCCAGGGTAAACGAAAAACTGTTTTTT
CASSEPRVNEKLFF
>TRBV20-1|many|NA|TRBJ1-6
TGCAGTGCTAGACACGGCTCCAATTCAACCCTCAACTTT
CSARHGSNSTLNF
>TRBV7-2|many|NA|TRBJ2-3
TGTGCCAGCAGCCCCCACAGGGATTATACGCAGTATTTT
CASSPHRDYTQYF
>TRBV12-3/TRBV12-4|many|TRBD2|TRBJ2-5
TGTGCCAGCAGTTTAGGGTCGACTAGCGGGGTGAAGACCCAGTACTTC
CASSLGSTSGVKTQYF
>TRBV27|NA|NA|TRBJ2-2
TGTGCCAGCAGTTTCGGAGGCACCGGGGAGCTGTTTTTT
CASSFGGTGELFF
>TRBV28|many|NA|TRBJ2-1
TGTGCCAGCAGTTTGTGGGTTTACAATGAGCAGTTCTTC
CASSLWVYNEQFF
>TRBV25-1|many|TRBD1|TRBJ2-7
TGTGCCAGCAGTGAACTTAAGCCGGGACAGGGCACCTACGAGCAGTACTTC
CASSELKPGQGTYEQYF
>TRBV7-9|many|NA|TRBJ1-2
TGTGCCAGCAGCCAGATCAGGGGTGAGGATGGCTACACCTTC
CASSQIRGEDGYTF
>TRBV2|many|NA|TRBJ2-5
TGTGCCAGCAGCCCCGGCCGGACCCAGTACTTC
CASSPGRTQYF
>TRBV20-1|many|TRBD2|TRBJ2-3
TGCAGTGCTCCGAAGCGGGGGGGCAGCACAGATACGCAGTATTTT
CSAPKRGGSTDTQYF
>TRBV7-9|NA|TRBD1|TRBJ1-2
TGTGCCAGCAGCGGCCGGGACAGGGAGGGCTACACCTTC
CASSGRDREGYTF
>TRBV6-5|many|NA|TRBJ2-5
TGTGCCAGCAGCCCAGGACTGAGTTTGACCCAGTACTTC
CASSPGLSLTQYF
>TRBV5-5|many|NA|TRBJ1-5
TGTGCCAGCAGCTTATATATTAGCAATCAGCCCCAGCATTTT
CASSLYISNQPQHF
>TRBV20-1|many|NA|TRBJ1-5
TGCAGTGCTAGAGCTCACGGAGGGAGGGGCAATCAGCCCCAGCATTTT
CSARAHGGRGNQPQHF
>TRBV5-5|many|NA|TRBJ2-3
TGTGCCAGCAGCTTCGGGCATAGAGATACGCAGTATTTT
CASSFGHRDTQYF
>TRBV5-1|many|TRBD1|TRBJ1-5
TGCGCCAGCAGCTTGGGGGACAGGGTGGGTCAGCCCCAGCATTTT
CASSLGDRVGQPQHF
>TRBV5-5|many|NA|TRBJ1-6
TGTGCCAGCAGCTTGAACGGTAATTCACCCCTCCACTTT
CASSLNGNSPLHF
>TRBV5-1|many|NA|TRBJ2-1
TGCGCCAGCAGCTTGGCGGGAGCTAGCTTCAATGAGCAGTTCTTC
CASSLAGASFNEQFF
>TRBV20-1|many|TRBD1|TRBJ1-2
TGCAGTGCTTTAAACAGGGGGAGGGATGGCTACACCTTC
CSALNRGRDGYTF
>TRBV7-9|many|NA|TRBJ1-4
TGTGCCAGCAGCTCGCGCCAACGACAGGCGCCAAACGAAAAACTGTTTTTT
CASSSRQRQAPNEKLFF
>TRBV4-2|many|TRBD2|TRBJ2-3
TGTGCCAGCAGCCAAGATAGGAGCGGGGTGGGAGCAGATACGCAGTATTTT
CASSQDRSGVGADTQYF
>TRBV7-2|many|TRBD1|TRBJ2-6
TGTGCCAGTGCAGGGGGCGGTGGGGCCAACGTCCTGACTTTC
CASAGGGGANVLTF
>TRBV20-1|many|NA|TRBJ1-4
TGCAGTGCTAGTTACGGGACAAGGAATGAAAAACTGTTTTTT
CSASYGTRNEKLFF
>TRBV10-3|many|NA|TRBJ1-5
TGTGCCATCAGTGAGGACGGGAATCACAATCAGCCCCAGCATTTT
CAISEDGNHNQPQHF
>TRBV9|many|NA|TRBJ2-5
TGTGCCAGCAGCGTAGAAGGAGGGCGGGAGACCCAGTACTTC
CASSVEGGRETQYF
>TRBV12-2|few|NA|TRBJ2-2
TGTGCAAGTCGCTTAGGAGGACTAGCGGGTAACACCGGGGAGCTGTTTTTT
CASRLGGLAGNTGELFF
>TRBV5-1|many|NA|TRBJ1-1
TGCGCCAGCAGCTTGTGGGGCCCTGAAGCTTTCTTT
CASSLWGPEAFF
>TRBV9|many|NA|TRBJ2-5
TGTGCCAGCAGCGTAGAGGGGGGGCTCCAAGAGACCCAGTACTTC
CASSVEGGLQETQYF
>TRBV20-1|NA|NA|TRBJ2-7
TGCAGTGCTAGCGCCAGGGCTAACTACGAGCAGTACTTC
CSASARANYEQYF
>TRBV12-3/TRBV12-4|many|NA|TRBJ2-1
TGTGCCAGCAGTTTAGCGGGAGACTCCTACAATGAGCAGTTCTTC
CASSLAGDSYNEQFF
>TRBV6-2/TRBV6-3|many|NA|TRBJ2-5
TGTGCCATAGCAACGACGGAGCAAGAGACCCAGTACTTC
CAIATTEQETQYF
>TRBV5-4|many|TRBD2|TRBJ2-2
TGTGCCAGCAGCTTGGTGAGCGGGGGGGCCGTCGGGGAGCTGTTTTTT
CASSLVSGGAVGELFF
>TRBV20-1|many|TRBD1|TRBJ1-5
TGCAGTGCAGAACAGGGGAGGGGGTTGGGCAATCAGCCCCAGCATTTT
CSAEQGRGLGNQPQHF
>TRBV7-2|many|TRBD2|TRBJ2-3
TGTGCCAGCAGCTTACGGTCACTAGCGGAGATCCGGCGGGGCACAGATACGCAGTATTTT
CASSLRSLAEIRRGTDTQYF
>TRBV28|many|NA|TRBJ1-1
TGTGCCAGCAGTTTCTCTGGGAACACTGAAGCTTTCTTT
CASSFSGNTEAFF
>TRBV20-1|many|TRBD1|TRBJ2-7
TGCAGTGCTAGTGGGACAGCTACCTACGAGCAGTACTTC
CSASGTATYEQYF
>TRBV20-1|many|NA|TRBJ1-2
TGCAGTGCTGGTCAGGGAGTTGGCTATGGCTACACCTTC
CSAGQGVGYGYTF
>TRBV7-2|NA|TRBD2|TRBJ2-7
TGTGCCAGCAGCTTAAGGAGCGGGAGTTTGTACGAGCAGTACTTC
CASSLRSGSLYEQYF
>TRBV18|many|NA|TRBJ2-7
TGTGCCAGCTCACCGATGGAGGGGGCCTACGAGCAGTACTTC
CASSPMEGAYEQYF
>TRBV18|many|TRBD2|TRBJ2-1
TGTGCCAGCTCACCACAGGCCTCTAGCGGGAGGAGTGAGCAGTTCTTC
CASSPQASSGRSEQFF
>TRBV11-2|many|NA|TRBJ1-1
TGTGCCAGCAGCTTAGAGTTCGGGGCGAGGAACACTGAAGCTTTCTTT
CASSLEFGARNTEAFF
>TRBV10-3|many|TRBD2|TRBJ2-3
TGTGCCATCAGTCACCGGGACTACTCAGCTTCGACGCAGTATTTT
CAISHRDYSASTQYF
>TRBV5-1|many|TRBD2|TRBJ2-5
TGCGCCAGCAGCTCGGGGCCAAGCGGGAGGGGAGAGACCCAGTACTTC
CASSSGPSGRGETQYF
>TRBV28|many|NA|TRBJ2-2
TGTGCCAGCAGTTTGGATTACACCGGGGAGCTGTTTTTT
CASSLDYTGELFF
>TRBV5-1|many|NA|TRBJ2-2
TGCGCCAGCAGTATTATACAGGGAACCGGGGAGCTGTTTTTT
CASSIIQGTGELFF
>TRBV18|many|NA|TRBJ1-3
TGTGCCAGCTCACCACGGAACTACCTCTCTGGAAACACCATATATTTT
CASSPRNYLSGNTIYF
>TRBV5-5|many|NA|TRBJ2-3
TGTGCCAGCAGCCGCTCAGGTTCCTACACAGATACGCAGTATTTT
CASSRSGSYTDTQYF
>TRBV20-1|many|TRBD1|TRBJ2-3
TGCAGTGCCGCGTCAGGGGGAGACAGCACAGATACGCAGTATTTT
CSAASGGDSTDTQYF